The rows below give T cell receptor beta chains drawn from one sample of a study of T cell responses to AZD1222 COVID-19 vaccine. Sequenced by immunoSEQ multiplex PCR; TCRdb stores in-frame clones only, minus some. The table lists 180,000 or so clones, 92% of them singletons. The sequencing here drew on peripheral blood, taken 28 days after the second AZD1222 dose. The receptors derive from an adult who received the AZD1222 COVID-19 vaccine. CDR3s include the opening cysteine and the closing phenylalanine or tryptophan. Fields, in order: V gene, clone size, D gene, J gene, CDR3 protein, CDR3 DNA. D genes are given only for firm matches. Clone sizes are given selectively: once, few, many, or a class where the clone is expanded.

v_call: TRBV25-1
clone_size: -
d_call: -
j_call: TRBJ2-4
cdr3_aa: CASSEGEQGDIQYF
cdr3_nt: TGTGCCAGCAGTGAAGGGGAGCAGGGAGACATTCAGTACTTC

v_call: TRBV24-1
clone_size: -
d_call: TRBD2
j_call: TRBJ2-1
cdr3_aa: CATSDFSSGREVEQFF
cdr3_nt: TGTGCCACCAGTGATTTTTCGAGCGGGAGGGAGGTTGAGCAGTTCTTC

v_call: TRBV4-1
clone_size: -
d_call: -
j_call: TRBJ1-4
cdr3_aa: CASGRTRFRDVEGLLFF
cdr3_nt: TGCGCCAGCGGTAGAACAAGATTCCGGGACGTCGAAGGCTTACTGTTTTTT

v_call: TRBV30
clone_size: few
d_call: -
j_call: TRBJ2-7
cdr3_aa: CAWNGGRYEQYF
cdr3_nt: TGTGCCTGGAATGGGGGGCGCTACGAGCAGTACTTC

v_call: TRBV4-3
clone_size: -
d_call: -
j_call: TRBJ2-7
cdr3_aa: CASSQTPGGDSYEQYF
cdr3_nt: TGCGCCAGCAGCCAAACTCCAGGGGGGGACTCCTACGAGCAGTACTTC

v_call: TRBV6-5
clone_size: once
d_call: TRBD2
j_call: TRBJ2-7
cdr3_aa: CASRGGASYEQYF
cdr3_nt: TGTGCCAGCCGGGGGGGGGCCTCCTACGAGCAGTACTTC

v_call: TRBV30
clone_size: -
d_call: TRBD1
j_call: TRBJ2-6
cdr3_aa: CAWNMGQGKAGANVLTF
cdr3_nt: TGTGCCTGGAATATGGGACAGGGGAAGGCTGGGGCCAACGTCCTGACTTTC

v_call: TRBV11-2
clone_size: -
d_call: TRBD1
j_call: TRBJ2-7
cdr3_aa: CASSFGQGPYEQYF
cdr3_nt: TGTGCCAGCAGCTTCGGACAGGGCCCCTACGAGCAGTACTTC

v_call: TRBV16
clone_size: once
d_call: TRBD1
j_call: TRBJ2-7
cdr3_aa: CASSSGTGIRDEQYF
cdr3_nt: TGTGCCAGCAGTTCCGGGACAGGGATCAGGGACGAGCAGTACTTC

v_call: TRBV5-5
clone_size: -
d_call: -
j_call: TRBJ1-5
cdr3_aa: CASSLWGEGNQPQHF
cdr3_nt: TGTGCCAGCAGCTTGTGGGGGGAAGGGAATCAGCCCCAGCATTTT

v_call: TRBV14
clone_size: -
d_call: TRBD2
j_call: TRBJ2-1
cdr3_aa: CASSRGGLADPYNEQFF
cdr3_nt: TGTGCCAGCAGCCGTGGGGGACTAGCGGACCCTTACAATGAGCAGTTCTTC

v_call: TRBV4-2
clone_size: -
d_call: -
j_call: TRBJ1-2
cdr3_aa: CASSQELEVGLYGYTF
cdr3_nt: TGTGCCAGCAGCCAAGAGCTTGAGGTCGGTCTCTATGGCTACACCTTC

v_call: TRBV10-1
clone_size: -
d_call: -
j_call: TRBJ1-5
cdr3_aa: CASSPSGDGQPQHF
cdr3_nt: TGCGCCAGCAGCCCCTCCGGGGACGGCCAGCCCCAGCATTTT

v_call: TRBV19
clone_size: -
d_call: -
j_call: TRBJ1-2
cdr3_aa: CASTPRGSNYGYTF
cdr3_nt: TGTGCCAGTACCCCCAGGGGCTCTAACTATGGCTACACCTTC

v_call: TRBV7-9
clone_size: once
d_call: TRBD1
j_call: TRBJ2-1
cdr3_aa: CASSFWDSLPHEQFF
cdr3_nt: TGTGCCAGCAGCTTCTGGGACAGTCTTCCCCATGAGCAGTTCTTC

v_call: TRBV5-1
clone_size: -
d_call: TRBD1
j_call: TRBJ1-4
cdr3_aa: CASSLGRGLTTNEKLFF
cdr3_nt: TGCGCCAGCAGCTTGGGCAGGGGGCTCACAACTAATGAAAAACTGTTTTTT

v_call: TRBV13
clone_size: -
d_call: TRBD2
j_call: TRBJ2-2
cdr3_aa: CASSIRLAGNTGELFF
cdr3_nt: TGTGCCAGCAGCATCCGACTAGCGGGAAACACCGGGGAGCTGTTTTTT

v_call: TRBV21-1
clone_size: -
d_call: -
j_call: TRBJ1-5
cdr3_aa: CASSPQPRPTGDQPQHF
cdr3_nt: TGTGCCAGCAGCCCCCAACCTCGCCCGACAGGGGATCAGCCCCAGCATTTT

v_call: TRBV28
clone_size: -
d_call: -
j_call: TRBJ1-2
cdr3_aa: CASRGPLADSNYGYTF
cdr3_nt: TGTGCCAGCAGGGGTCCCTTGGCAGACTCTAACTATGGCTACACCTTC

v_call: TRBV3-1/TRBV3-2
clone_size: -
d_call: -
j_call: TRBJ1-2
cdr3_aa: CASSPDRGYYGYTF
cdr3_nt: TGTGCCAGCAGCCCTGACCGGGGGTACTATGGCTACACCTTC

v_call: TRBV5-4
clone_size: -
d_call: TRBD2
j_call: TRBJ2-1
cdr3_aa: CASSLPQAGNPYNEQFF
cdr3_nt: TGTGCCAGCAGCTTGCCGCAAGCGGGAAACCCCTACAATGAGCAGTTCTTC

v_call: TRBV14
clone_size: -
d_call: -
j_call: TRBJ2-1
cdr3_aa: CASSQDIWGSGYNEQFF
cdr3_nt: TGTGCCAGCAGCCAAGATATTTGGGGTAGCGGATACAATGAGCAGTTCTTC

v_call: TRBV30
clone_size: once
d_call: -
j_call: TRBJ1-1
cdr3_aa: CAWSLGTLLTTEAFF
cdr3_nt: TGTGCCTGGAGTTTGGGTACGCTCTTGACCACTGAAGCTTTCTTT

v_call: TRBV4-1
clone_size: -
d_call: -
j_call: TRBJ2-7
cdr3_aa: CASSPPRRPGGRYEQYF
cdr3_nt: TGCGCCAGCAGCCCCCCAAGAAGACCCGGGGGTCGCTACGAGCAGTACTTC

v_call: TRBV6-4
clone_size: -
d_call: TRBD2
j_call: TRBJ2-2
cdr3_aa: CASGAGTDTGELFF
cdr3_nt: TGTGCCAGCGGAGCGGGGACGGACACCGGGGAGCTGTTTTTT

v_call: TRBV29-1
clone_size: -
d_call: -
j_call: TRBJ2-3
cdr3_aa: CSVTRRSQGKTDTQYF
cdr3_nt: TGCAGCGTCACTCGGAGGTCTCAGGGAAAAACAGATACGCAGTATTTT

v_call: TRBV18
clone_size: few
d_call: TRBD1
j_call: TRBJ1-2
cdr3_aa: CASSPPGSPGGYGYTF
cdr3_nt: TGTGCCAGCTCACCACCCGGAAGCCCAGGGGGCTATGGCTACACCTTC

v_call: TRBV3-1/TRBV3-2
clone_size: -
d_call: -
j_call: TRBJ2-3
cdr3_aa: CASSRPGGVSTDTQYF
cdr3_nt: TGTGCCAGCAGCCGCCCGGGCGGGGTTAGCACAGATACGCAGTATTTT

v_call: TRBV10-1
clone_size: -
d_call: -
j_call: TRBJ2-3
cdr3_aa: CASSVGGGTDTQYF
cdr3_nt: TGCGCCAGCAGTGTCGGAGGCGGCACAGATACGCAGTATTTT

v_call: TRBV6-4
clone_size: -
d_call: -
j_call: TRBJ2-3
cdr3_aa: CASSLGGDTDTQYF
cdr3_nt: TGTGCCAGCAGCCTCGGCGGGGACACAGATACGCAGTATTTT

v_call: TRBV7-2
clone_size: -
d_call: -
j_call: TRBJ1-4
cdr3_aa: CASSLRGAEKLFF
cdr3_nt: TGTGCCAGCAGCTTGAGGGGGGCTGAAAAACTGTTTTTT

v_call: TRBV3-1/TRBV3-2
clone_size: -
d_call: -
j_call: TRBJ1-3
cdr3_aa: CASTSMGGNTIYF
cdr3_nt: TGTGCCAGCACCTCGATGGGGGGAAACACCATATATTTT

v_call: TRBV27
clone_size: -
d_call: -
j_call: TRBJ1-1
cdr3_aa: CASSPEINTEAFF
cdr3_nt: TGTGCCAGCAGTCCAGAGATAAACACTGAAGCTTTCTTT

v_call: TRBV19
clone_size: -
d_call: -
j_call: TRBJ2-1
cdr3_aa: CASSLLGTPDQYEQFF
cdr3_nt: TGTGCCAGTAGTCTCCTCGGGACACCGGATCAGTATGAGCAGTTCTTC

v_call: TRBV11-3
clone_size: -
d_call: -
j_call: TRBJ2-2
cdr3_aa: CASSARRGKTGELFF
cdr3_nt: TGTGCCAGCAGCGCGAGGCGGGGTAAAACCGGGGAGCTGTTTTTT

v_call: TRBV28
clone_size: -
d_call: -
j_call: TRBJ2-7
cdr3_aa: CASSLGDLNYEQYF
cdr3_nt: TGTGCCAGCAGTTTGGGAGACCTAAACTACGAGCAGTACTTC

v_call: TRBV10-2
clone_size: once
d_call: -
j_call: TRBJ1-1
cdr3_aa: CASSEAWMNTEAFF
cdr3_nt: TGCGCCAGCAGTGAGGCCTGGATGAACACTGAAGCTTTCTTT

v_call: TRBV11-3
clone_size: -
d_call: -
j_call: TRBJ2-5
cdr3_aa: CASSLAGAETQYF
cdr3_nt: TGTGCCAGCAGCTTAGCTGGGGCAGAGACCCAGTACTTC

v_call: TRBV28
clone_size: -
d_call: TRBD1
j_call: TRBJ1-2
cdr3_aa: CASSSTDRGVNYGYTF
cdr3_nt: TGTGCCAGCAGTTCTACGGACAGGGGAGTAAACTATGGCTACACCTTC

v_call: TRBV27
clone_size: -
d_call: TRBD1
j_call: TRBJ2-2
cdr3_aa: CASSPLGQASGELFF
cdr3_nt: TGTGCCAGCAGTCCCTTGGGACAGGCTTCCGGGGAGCTGTTTTTT

v_call: TRBV10-2
clone_size: -
d_call: -
j_call: TRBJ1-5
cdr3_aa: CASSESWQGQVQPQHF
cdr3_nt: TGCGCCAGCAGTGAGTCGTGGCAGGGGCAGGTTCAGCCCCAGCATTTT

v_call: TRBV2
clone_size: many
d_call: TRBD1
j_call: TRBJ1-2
cdr3_aa: CANASGTGGAWGGYTF
cdr3_nt: TGTGCCAACGCGTCCGGGACAGGGGGCGCCTGGGGCGGCTACACCTTC

v_call: TRBV2
clone_size: -
d_call: -
j_call: TRBJ2-7
cdr3_aa: CASSRDMGEQYF
cdr3_nt: TGTGCCAGCAGCCGGGACATGGGCGAGCAGTACTTC

v_call: TRBV7-9
clone_size: few
d_call: -
j_call: TRBJ2-2
cdr3_aa: CASSFADFLTGELFF
cdr3_nt: TGTGCCAGCAGCTTTGCGGACTTTTTGACCGGGGAGCTGTTTTTT

v_call: TRBV6-2/TRBV6-3
clone_size: -
d_call: TRBD2
j_call: TRBJ2-7
cdr3_aa: CASSYLTSGSVLYEQYF
cdr3_nt: TGTGCCAGCAGTTACCTGACTAGCGGGAGCGTACTCTACGAGCAGTACTTC

v_call: TRBV30
clone_size: -
d_call: TRBD2
j_call: TRBJ2-7
cdr3_aa: CAWSVRGDEQYF
cdr3_nt: TGTGCCTGGAGTGTACGGGGGGACGAGCAGTACTTC

v_call: TRBV5-5
clone_size: few
d_call: -
j_call: TRBJ1-6
cdr3_aa: CASVGILGSPLHF
cdr3_nt: TGTGCCAGCGTGGGGATCCTGGGATCACCCCTCCACTTT

v_call: TRBV10-3
clone_size: few
d_call: TRBD2
j_call: TRBJ2-1
cdr3_aa: CAISNLAGPYNEQFF
cdr3_nt: TGTGCCATCAGCAATCTAGCGGGCCCCTACAATGAGCAGTTCTTC

v_call: TRBV5-1
clone_size: -
d_call: TRBD1
j_call: TRBJ1-3
cdr3_aa: CASSRGQGDTIYF
cdr3_nt: TGCGCCAGCAGCCGGGGACAGGGAGACACCATATATTTT